This TCR beta chain was sequenced during a study of OX40 agonist ivuxolimab in advanced cancers. Whole-study results and caveats: Not determined was the antigen specificity of the expanded peripheral T cells. At 0.1 to 3.0 mg/kg, CD4+ and CD8+ blood T cells expanded clonally by week 6. Averaging showed that CD8+ T cells had more expanded clones than CD4+ did.

Profiling relied on immunoSEQ multiplex PCR, and the TCRdb table lists in-frame clones only, not all of them. The sample includes roughly 84,000 clones, over 70% of them seen just once. A note on this clone: Its specificity is not known.

The germline V and J ends were trimmed by 0 bases and 1 base, with 7 bases remaining between them. The CDR3 is made up of 15 amino acids. Per the germline V gene, CDR1 is SGHDT and CDR2 is YYEEEE. This chain uses TRBV5-6 with TRBJ2-2; the D is unclear. The TCR originated in an adult with an advanced solid tumor such as melanoma, head and neck, liver or kidney cancer. Here the sequenced sample was CD4+ or CD8+ T cells sorted from blood, taken in a trial of the OX40 agonist ivuxolimab. CDR3 amino acids: CASSLGPMNTGELFF. CDR3 DNA sequence: TGTGCCAGCAGCTTGGGGCCTATGAACACCGGGGAGCTGTTTTTT.